This T cell receptor (beta chain) was observed in a study of T cells in tuberculosis listed by TCRdb under 2018. Background for the entire study: In the study, CD1B tetramers and high-throughput TCR immunosequencing were combined to characterize T cells specific for the mycobacterial lipid antigen glucose monomycolate (GMM). A South African clinical cohort compared IGRA-negative adolescents, IGRA-positive adolescents with latent tuberculosis and adults with active tuberculosis, 9 to 11 per group. PBMC from patients with active tuberculosis were archived either before the start of standard anti-tuberculosis treatment or within 7 days of starting that treatment. The study at large found these results: Clinical samples were selected based on which cryopreserved specimens were available, and the active tuberculosis cases were adults whereas the controls were adolescents. A classifier using the diverse GMM-specific repertoire reached 87% accuracy (AUROC under 0.95), compared with approximately 70% accuracy using GEM motif frequencies. Compared with IGRA-negative controls, TCR-alpha repertoires from active tuberculosis had smaller mean NN-distances to GMM-specific TCRs, which suggests that these TCRs underwent clonal expansion. The smaller NN-distances in active tuberculosis patients were driven in part by shorter CDR3-alpha lengths, while the difference seen for TCR-beta was not statistically significant.

Explained via the paper, the time point label denotes: new active TB diagnosis, blood taken before or within 7 days of starting treatment. The patients with active tuberculosis were newly diagnosed, HIV-seronegative South African adults aged 18 years or older. Confirmation of active tuberculosis was obtained by positive sputum smear microscopy and/or positive M. tuberculosis culture. Immunosequencing was performed on unsorted cryopreserved PBMC, with some 91,000 T cells per clinical donor covered on average. Notes on this clone: There is no known antigen for this receptor. The record has no base qualities; no much larger clone is one base away.

Relative to germline, V is 1 base shorter and J is 5 bases shorter, with 21 bases between their ends. CDR1 MDHEN and CDR2 SYDVKM were looked up in the germline V gene. CDR3 length: 18 amino acids, cysteine to phenylalanine. The entry retains the CDR3 DNA only, 54 bases that are in frame from base 1. TCR libraries were generated with the immunoSEQ multiplex PCR assay, using TCR-beta and/or TCR-alpha/delta assays for each sample. The amplified TCR libraries were sequenced on the Illumina high-throughput platform. Processing in the source paper ran as follows. Clustering and dimensionality reduction relied on pairwise TCRdist distances among GMM-specific receptors from T cells that were either sorted ex vivo or expanded in vitro. Each clinical repertoire was scored by mean NN-distance, the average TCRdist to the nearest 10% of tetramer-positive reference sequences. GEM TCR motif frequency was computed as the fraction of unique TCRs matching known GEM sequences by V/J usage and CDR3 length. Linear discriminant analysis with leave-one-out cross-validation, implemented in scikit-learn, was used to classify active tuberculosis. TCRdb's version of the immuneACCESS table is confined to in-frame rearrangements and falls short of the full clone set. An unresolved V gene accounts for under half of the shortfall where checked; the remainder is of unknown origin. V, J and clone size were drawn from that table, and D and trimming were deduced from the DNA. For this sample the table gives about 49,000 clones, of which roughly 95% were detected only once. Under 1.5% of the sample lies in the top ten.

This specimen consisted of PBMCs, obtained at tuberculosis diagnosis. This sequence was found in an adult with tuberculosis. The chain couples TRBV28 to TRBJ1-5; the D gene is unclear. The DNA sequence is as follows: TGTGCCAGCAGTTTATCCCTAGGTTTAGGGAGTTCGGATCAGCCCCAGCATTTT. Its translation reads: CASSLSLGLGSSDQPQHF.